This is a list of T cell receptor beta chains from one sample in a study of cytomegalovirus exposure and HLA in healthy donors. TCRdb keeps only in-frame clones here, not all; method: immunoSEQ multiplex PCR. The sample features about 140,000 clones, with about 2% in its top ten. The sample taken for sequencing was PBMCs. These receptors were taken from a woman younger than 35 in good health and CMV-seronegative. Each CDR3 is given with its conserved first and last residue. The order of the fields is CDR3 length, J gene, V gene, D gene, CDR3 DNA, CDR3 protein. The D gene is left open where the match is weak.

len: 13; j_gene: TRBJ1-1; v_gene: TRBV27; d_gene: .; CDR3nt: TGTGCCAGCAGTCGACGGGGGGAGATTGAAGCTTTCTTT; CDR3aa: CASSRRGEIEAFF
len: 11; j_gene: TRBJ1-1; v_gene: TRBV5-1; d_gene: .; CDR3nt: TGCGCCAGCAGCCGCGGGAGTGAAGCTTTCTTT; CDR3aa: CASSRGSEAFF
len: 15; j_gene: TRBJ2-2; v_gene: TRBV11-2; d_gene: .; CDR3nt: TGTGCCAGCAACCCTGCCGGGACAAACACCGGGGAGCTGTTTTTT; CDR3aa: CASNPAGTNTGELFF
len: 14; j_gene: TRBJ1-2; v_gene: TRBV10-3; d_gene: TRBD1; CDR3nt: TGTGCCATCAGGGGGGACAGCCTTAACTATGGCTACACCTTC; CDR3aa: CAIRGDSLNYGYTF
len: 15; j_gene: TRBJ1-1; v_gene: TRBV19; d_gene: .; CDR3nt: TGTGCCAGTAGTGACTCGACAGGTGGGGCCACTGAAGCTTTCTTT; CDR3aa: CASSDSTGGATEAFF
len: 14; j_gene: TRBJ1-5; v_gene: TRBV30; d_gene: .; CDR3nt: TGTGCCTGGAGCGGGGGAGGAGGGGATCAGCCCCAGCATTTT; CDR3aa: CAWSGGGGDQPQHF
len: 13; j_gene: TRBJ2-1; v_gene: TRBV5-4; d_gene: .; CDR3nt: TGTGCCAGCAGCTTGCCTGTCTCCAATGAGCAGTTCTTC; CDR3aa: CASSLPVSNEQFF
len: 16; j_gene: TRBJ1-1; v_gene: TRBV2; d_gene: .; CDR3nt: TGTGCCAGCAGCGACTTAAATCGGGAGGGGGACACTGAAGCTTTCTTT; CDR3aa: CASSDLNREGDTEAFF
len: 11; j_gene: TRBJ1-2; v_gene: TRBV20-1; d_gene: .; CDR3nt: TGCAGTGTTGGGCAAAACTATGGCTACACCTTC; CDR3aa: CSVGQNYGYTF
len: 13; j_gene: TRBJ1-4; v_gene: TRBV6-5; d_gene: .; CDR3nt: TGTGCCAGCAGGCCAGGCAATAATGAAAAACTGTTTTTT; CDR3aa: CASRPGNNEKLFF
len: 11; j_gene: TRBJ2-7; v_gene: TRBV27; d_gene: TRBD2; CDR3nt: TGTGCCAGCAGTTCGGGAGGCGAGCAGTACTTC; CDR3aa: CASSSGGEQYF
len: 15; j_gene: TRBJ2-7; v_gene: TRBV27; d_gene: TRBD1; CDR3nt: TGTGCCAGCAGTGCACCGGGACAGGGGGCCAACGAGCAGTACTTC; CDR3aa: CASSAPGQGANEQYF
len: 13; j_gene: TRBJ1-1; v_gene: TRBV7-9; d_gene: .; CDR3nt: TGTGCCAGCGTGGAGACGGTCGGCGCTGAAGCTTTCTTT; CDR3aa: CASVETVGAEAFF
len: 12; j_gene: TRBJ1-1; v_gene: TRBV6-1; d_gene: .; CDR3nt: TGTGCCAGCAGTAGCGGGACGATCGAAGCTTTCTTT; CDR3aa: CASSSGTIEAFF
len: 13; j_gene: TRBJ2-1; v_gene: TRBV7-6; d_gene: .; CDR3nt: TGTGCCAGCAGCTTAGAAGTCAGTACCGAGCAGTTCTTC; CDR3aa: CASSLEVSTEQFF
len: 14; j_gene: TRBJ1-1; v_gene: TRBV5-1; d_gene: .; CDR3nt: TGCGCCAGCAGCTACAGGGTCGGGAACACTGAAGCTTTCTTT; CDR3aa: CASSYRVGNTEAFF
len: 15; j_gene: TRBJ2-1; v_gene: TRBV18; d_gene: TRBD2; CDR3nt: TGTGCCAGCTCACGACTAGCGGGAGGGGTGAATGAGCAGTTCTTC; CDR3aa: CASSRLAGGVNEQFF
len: 15; j_gene: TRBJ1-5; v_gene: TRBV5-8; d_gene: .; CDR3nt: TGTGCCAGCAGCTTGAATACGGGGAGCAATCAGCCCCAGCATTTT; CDR3aa: CASSLNTGSNQPQHF
len: 16; j_gene: TRBJ2-2; v_gene: TRBV5-4; d_gene: .; CDR3nt: TGTGCCAGCAGCTTGGACGGATTACACAAGCTGGGCGAGCTGTTTTTT; CDR3aa: CASSLDGLHKLGELFF
len: 20; j_gene: TRBJ1-1; v_gene: TRBV10-3; d_gene: .; CDR3nt: TGTGCCATCAGTGAGGGGACAAAAGGGGGGGGGCGCTTAATGAACACTGAAGCTTTCTTT; CDR3aa: CAISEGTKGGGRLMNTEAFF
len: 14; j_gene: TRBJ2-7; v_gene: TRBV19; d_gene: .; CDR3nt: TGTGCCAGTAGTATCCGCAAAACAGGCTACGAGCAGTACTTC; CDR3aa: CASSIRKTGYEQYF
len: 17; j_gene: TRBJ2-2; v_gene: TRBV7-6; d_gene: TRBD2; CDR3nt: TGTGCCAGCAGCTCGGACGGGACTAGCGGGGCCACCGGGGAGCTGTTTTTT; CDR3aa: CASSSDGTSGATGELFF
len: 16; j_gene: TRBJ2-5; v_gene: TRBV7-9; d_gene: TRBD2; CDR3nt: TGTGCCAGCAGCTTCCCAGCGGGAGGGCCCCAAGAGACCCAGTACTTC; CDR3aa: CASSFPAGGPQETQYF
len: 16; j_gene: TRBJ1-2; v_gene: TRBV27; d_gene: .; CDR3nt: TGTGCCAGCAGTCCTCGATATGGACAACTTAACTATGGCTACACCTTC; CDR3aa: CASSPRYGQLNYGYTF
len: 14; j_gene: TRBJ2-7; v_gene: TRBV19; d_gene: .; CDR3nt: TGTGCCAGTAGTATAGATCCGGGAACGGGGGAGCAGTACTTC; CDR3aa: CASSIDPGTGEQYF
len: 15; j_gene: TRBJ1-2; v_gene: TRBV7-9; d_gene: .; CDR3nt: TGTGCCAGCAGCTCAACAACCAGGGTACCTCATGGCTACACCTTC; CDR3aa: CASSSTTRVPHGYTF
len: 15; j_gene: TRBJ1-3; v_gene: TRBV5-1; d_gene: .; CDR3nt: TGCGCCAGCAGCCCAGGACTGAGCTCTGGAAACACCATATATTTT; CDR3aa: CASSPGLSSGNTIYF
len: 16; j_gene: TRBJ2-3; v_gene: TRBV11-2; d_gene: TRBD2; CDR3nt: TGTGCCAGCAGCCCCAGCGGGGGTGTGGGCACAGATACGCAGTATTTT; CDR3aa: CASSPSGGVGTDTQYF
len: 14; j_gene: TRBJ1-4; v_gene: TRBV19; d_gene: .; CDR3nt: TGTGCCAGTAGTATTACAGCAACTAATGAAAAACTGTTTTTT; CDR3aa: CASSITATNEKLFF
len: 14; j_gene: TRBJ2-1; v_gene: TRBV7-9; d_gene: .; CDR3nt: TGTGCCAGCAGCTTAGCGGGAGCGAGCAATGAGCAGTTCTTC; CDR3aa: CASSLAGASNEQFF
len: 15; j_gene: TRBJ2-1; v_gene: TRBV9; d_gene: TRBD2; CDR3nt: TGTGCCAGCAGCCTTGATCTAGCGGGGTACAATGAGCAGTTCTTC; CDR3aa: CASSLDLAGYNEQFF
len: 14; j_gene: TRBJ1-2; v_gene: TRBV5-5; d_gene: TRBD1; CDR3nt: TGTGCCAGCAGCTTAGTAGGGGGCGACTATGGCTACACCTTC; CDR3aa: CASSLVGGDYGYTF
len: 14; j_gene: TRBJ2-7; v_gene: TRBV5-4; d_gene: .; CDR3nt: TGTGCCAGCAGCTTGCAGGGGAGCTCCTACGAGCAGTACTTC; CDR3aa: CASSLQGSSYEQYF
len: 13; j_gene: TRBJ1-1; v_gene: TRBV6-6; d_gene: TRBD1; CDR3nt: TGTGCCAGCAGTTACGTACAGGGGGTAGAAGCTTTCTTT; CDR3aa: CASSYVQGVEAFF
len: 14; j_gene: TRBJ2-1; v_gene: TRBV5-6; d_gene: TRBD1; CDR3nt: TGTGCCAGCAGCCCCGACAGGGTTCGCAATGAGCAGTTCTTC; CDR3aa: CASSPDRVRNEQFF
len: 16; j_gene: TRBJ2-2; v_gene: TRBV6-6; d_gene: TRBD2; CDR3nt: TGTGCCAGCAGTTCACCCACTAGCGGTCCCACCGGGGAGCTGTTTTTT; CDR3aa: CASSSPTSGPTGELFF
len: 14; j_gene: TRBJ2-4; v_gene: TRBV19; d_gene: TRBD1; CDR3nt: TGTGCCAGTAGTACCGACAGGGGCCGGGACATTCAGTACTTC; CDR3aa: CASSTDRGRDIQYF
len: 15; j_gene: TRBJ1-2; v_gene: TRBV7-9; d_gene: .; CDR3nt: TGTGCCAGCAGCGAATACAGGCCCGGGGGCTATGGCTACACCTTC; CDR3aa: CASSEYRPGGYGYTF
len: 12; j_gene: TRBJ2-3; v_gene: TRBV7-2; d_gene: .; CDR3nt: TGTGCCAGCAGCCCGACTAGGGATACGCAGTATTTT; CDR3aa: CASSPTRDTQYF
len: 17; j_gene: TRBJ1-1; v_gene: TRBV19; d_gene: .; CDR3nt: TGTGCCAGTCGGAGGGTTTCAGGACAACACAAGAACACTGAAGCTTTCTTT; CDR3aa: CASRRVSGQHKNTEAFF
len: 17; j_gene: TRBJ2-2; v_gene: TRBV5-1; d_gene: TRBD1; CDR3nt: TGCGCCAGCAGCCTAAATGAACAGGGGGCGAACACCGGGGAGCTGTTTTTT; CDR3aa: CASSLNEQGANTGELFF
len: 14; j_gene: TRBJ2-1; v_gene: TRBV29-1; d_gene: .; CDR3nt: TGCAGCGTTGGTCTGTCTAGCCTCCACAATGAGCAGTTCTTC; CDR3aa: CSVGLSSLHNEQFF
len: 14; j_gene: TRBJ2-5; v_gene: TRBV2; d_gene: TRBD1; CDR3nt: TGTGCCAGCAGTGTATTGCGGGACAGGGGTGAGTTTCACTTC; CDR3aa: CASSVLRDRGEFHF
len: 13; j_gene: TRBJ1-5; v_gene: TRBV25-1; d_gene: .; CDR3nt: TGTGCCAGCAGTGATGGGGGGGGCCAGCCCCAGCATTTT; CDR3aa: CASSDGGGQPQHF
len: 17; j_gene: TRBJ2-1; v_gene: TRBV15; d_gene: .; CDR3nt: TGTGCCTCAAAATCTGAGGGGGTCGGTTCGGGGAACAATGAGCAGTTCTTC; CDR3aa: CASKSEGVGSGNNEQFF
len: 13; j_gene: TRBJ1-1; v_gene: TRBV11-3; d_gene: .; CDR3nt: TGTGCCAGCAGCTTATATCCGAACACTGAAGCTTTCTTT; CDR3aa: CASSLYPNTEAFF
len: 13; j_gene: TRBJ2-5; v_gene: TRBV7-9; d_gene: .; CDR3nt: TGTGCCAGCAACACTGGGGGGTTAGAGACCCAGTACTTC; CDR3aa: CASNTGGLETQYF
len: 15; j_gene: TRBJ2-5; v_gene: TRBV5-1; d_gene: .; CDR3nt: TGCGCCAGCAGCTTGGGGGATCAGGGCCAAGAGACCCAGTACTTC; CDR3aa: CASSLGDQGQETQYF
len: 14; j_gene: TRBJ2-7; v_gene: TRBV19; d_gene: TRBD1; CDR3nt: TGTGCCAGTGGGCCCGGGACAGGTACGGACGAGCAGTACTTC; CDR3aa: CASGPGTGTDEQYF
len: 13; j_gene: TRBJ1-5; v_gene: TRBV7-2; d_gene: .; CDR3nt: TGTGCCAGCAGCTTAGAAGCATTGCAGCCCCAGCATTTT; CDR3aa: CASSLEALQPQHF
len: 13; j_gene: TRBJ1-1; v_gene: TRBV9; d_gene: .; CDR3nt: TGTGCCAGCAGCGTATCAGTGAACACTGAAGCTTTCTTT; CDR3aa: CASSVSVNTEAFF
len: 16; j_gene: TRBJ2-5; v_gene: TRBV5-4; d_gene: TRBD2; CDR3nt: TGTGCCAGCAGCTCGCGACTAGCGGGGGACCAAGAGACCCAGTACTTC; CDR3aa: CASSSRLAGDQETQYF
len: 15; j_gene: TRBJ1-6; v_gene: TRBV7-2; d_gene: .; CDR3nt: TGTGCCAGCAGCTTAGGCGGCGGGGGCACTAAAGTCCCTCACTTT; CDR3aa: CASSLGGGGTKVPHF